The rows below give T cell receptor beta chains drawn from one sample of a study of blood T cell repertoires in COVID-19. Clones were read by immunoSEQ multiplex PCR, and TCRdb kept only the in-frame ones, dropping some. The profile shows 10,000 to 14,000 clones, 88% of them singletons. Sequenced sample: peripheral blood. The receptors derive from a human donor in a cohort sampled during active COVID-19. Each CDR3 is given with its conserved first and last residue. Fields, in order: J gene, D gene, clone size, V gene, CDR3 protein, CDR3 DNA. D genes are given only for firm matches. Size tells how often a clone was seen (once, few, many) or the class of an expanded clone, and some rows leave it out.

J gene: TRBJ2-2
D gene: NA
clone size: NA
V gene: TRBV9
CDR3 protein: CASSPFTGELFF
CDR3 DNA: TGTGCCAGCAGCCCATTCACCGGGGAGCTGTTTTTT

J gene: TRBJ1-3
D gene: NA
clone size: NA
V gene: TRBV7-8
CDR3 protein: CASSLRTGRRSGNTIYF
CDR3 DNA: TGTGCCAGCAGCTTAAGGACGGGCAGGAGGTCAGGAAACACCATATATTTT

J gene: TRBJ1-2
D gene: NA
clone size: once
V gene: TRBV6-1
CDR3 protein: CASSEEARRLANYGYTF
CDR3 DNA: TGTGCCAGCAGCGAAGAGGCAAGGCGTCTAGCTAACTATGGCTACACCTTC

J gene: TRBJ2-6
D gene: TRBD1
clone size: NA
V gene: TRBV6-6
CDR3 protein: CASSPQGTGANVLTF
CDR3 DNA: TGTGCCAGCAGTCCACAGGGGACTGGGGCCAACGTCCTGACTTTC

J gene: TRBJ2-7
D gene: NA
clone size: NA
V gene: TRBV5-1
CDR3 protein: CASSLGYYGQTYEQYF
CDR3 DNA: TGCGCCAGCAGCTTGGGTTATTACGGACAGACCTACGAGCAGTACTTC

J gene: TRBJ2-7
D gene: TRBD1
clone size: NA
V gene: TRBV9
CDR3 protein: CASSVGDRSSYEQYF
CDR3 DNA: TGTGCCAGCAGCGTAGGGGACAGAAGCTCCTACGAGCAGTACTTC

J gene: TRBJ1-5
D gene: TRBD1
clone size: few
V gene: TRBV9
CDR3 protein: CASSPGQGALNQPQHF
CDR3 DNA: TGTGCCAGCAGCCCAGGACAGGGAGCCTTAAATCAGCCCCAGCATTTT

J gene: TRBJ1-2
D gene: NA
clone size: NA
V gene: TRBV5-1
CDR3 protein: CASSFQTTGIYGYTF
CDR3 DNA: TGCGCCAGCAGCTTCCAAACCACAGGGATCTATGGCTACACCTTC

J gene: TRBJ2-2
D gene: TRBD1
clone size: NA
V gene: TRBV5-1
CDR3 protein: CASRGTGNTGELFF
CDR3 DNA: TGCGCCAGCAGGGGGACAGGGAACACCGGGGAGCTGTTTTTT

J gene: TRBJ1-1
D gene: NA
clone size: NA
V gene: TRBV10-3
CDR3 protein: CAINPGGANTEAFF
CDR3 DNA: TGTGCCATCAACCCGGGAGGGGCGAACACTGAAGCTTTCTTT

J gene: TRBJ1-1
D gene: NA
clone size: NA
V gene: TRBV28
CDR3 protein: CASTLGQNTEAFF
CDR3 DNA: TGTGCCAGCACCCTGGGACAGAACACTGAAGCTTTCTTT

J gene: TRBJ1-1
D gene: TRBD1
clone size: NA
V gene: TRBV6-5
CDR3 protein: CASRTTGYGGEAFF
CDR3 DNA: TGTGCCAGCAGGACGACAGGGTACGGGGGGGAGGCTTTCTTT

J gene: TRBJ2-5
D gene: TRBD2
clone size: NA
V gene: TRBV11-2
CDR3 protein: CASSLGAGEETQYF
CDR3 DNA: TGTGCCAGCAGCTTAGGCGCGGGAGAAGAGACCCAGTACTTC

J gene: TRBJ1-3
D gene: TRBD1
clone size: NA
V gene: TRBV5-1
CDR3 protein: CASSSGTVDTIYF
CDR3 DNA: TGCGCCAGCAGCTCCGGGACAGTGGACACCATATATTTT

J gene: TRBJ1-5
D gene: NA
clone size: NA
V gene: TRBV6-4
CDR3 protein: CASSANTNQPQHF
CDR3 DNA: TGTGCCAGCAGCGCAAACACCAATCAGCCCCAGCATTTT

J gene: TRBJ1-5
D gene: TRBD1
clone size: NA
V gene: TRBV6-6
CDR3 protein: CASSDDRGNQPQHF
CDR3 DNA: TGTGCCAGCAGTGACGACAGGGGCAATCAGCCCCAGCATTTT

J gene: TRBJ1-1
D gene: NA
clone size: NA
V gene: TRBV5-1
CDR3 protein: CASSRGTQAFF
CDR3 DNA: TGCGCCAGCAGCAGGGGGACACAAGCTTTCTTT

J gene: TRBJ2-1
D gene: TRBD1
clone size: NA
V gene: TRBV4-1
CDR3 protein: CASSQDRRQGWNEQFF
CDR3 DNA: TGCGCCAGCAGCCAAGATCGCCGACAGGGGTGGAATGAGCAGTTCTTC

J gene: TRBJ2-5
D gene: TRBD1
clone size: NA
V gene: TRBV2
CDR3 protein: CASSVGGTGRGETQYF
CDR3 DNA: TGTGCCAGCAGTGTAGGAGGGACAGGCCGGGGGGAGACCCAGTACTTC

J gene: TRBJ2-7
D gene: NA
clone size: NA
V gene: TRBV5-8
CDR3 protein: CASSTPPGQSSYEQYF
CDR3 DNA: TGTGCCAGCAGCACTCCTCCAGGGCAGAGCTCCTACGAGCAGTACTTC

J gene: TRBJ2-3
D gene: NA
clone size: NA
V gene: TRBV11-3
CDR3 protein: CASSLGGATHLPTDTQYF
CDR3 DNA: TGTGCCAGCAGCCTGGGGGGGGCCACCCACCTTCCCACAGATACGCAGTATTTT

J gene: TRBJ2-2
D gene: TRBD1
clone size: NA
V gene: TRBV5-4
CDR3 protein: CASSPGRGTGDTGELFF
CDR3 DNA: TGTGCCAGCAGCCCGGGACGGGGGACAGGGGACACCGGGGAGCTGTTTTTT

J gene: TRBJ2-2
D gene: NA
clone size: NA
V gene: TRBV9
CDR3 protein: CASSVAEGRNTGELFF
CDR3 DNA: TGTGCCAGCAGCGTAGCGGAGGGGAGGAACACCGGGGAGCTGTTTTTT

J gene: TRBJ2-1
D gene: NA
clone size: NA
V gene: TRBV14
CDR3 protein: CASSQDFSGYYNEQFF
CDR3 DNA: TGTGCCAGCAGCCAAGATTTTAGCGGATATTACAATGAGCAGTTCTTC

J gene: TRBJ2-5
D gene: TRBD2
clone size: NA
V gene: TRBV5-6
CDR3 protein: CASSLERGLGETQYF
CDR3 DNA: TGTGCCAGCAGCCTGGAGCGGGGGTTAGGAGAGACCCAGTACTTC

J gene: TRBJ2-1
D gene: NA
clone size: few
V gene: TRBV24-1
CDR3 protein: CATSDFSPERREQFF
CDR3 DNA: TGTGCCACCAGTGATTTCTCCCCAGAGCGTAGAGAGCAGTTCTTC

J gene: TRBJ2-3
D gene: TRBD2
clone size: once
V gene: TRBV6-6
CDR3 protein: CASSDYASGGTDTQYF
CDR3 DNA: TGTGCCAGCAGTGACTATGCTAGCGGGGGCACAGATACGCAGTATTTT

J gene: TRBJ2-7
D gene: NA
clone size: NA
V gene: TRBV27
CDR3 protein: CASSWGVSYEQYF
CDR3 DNA: TGTGCCAGCTCCTGGGGGGTCTCCTACGAGCAGTACTTC

J gene: TRBJ1-4
D gene: NA
clone size: NA
V gene: TRBV10-3
CDR3 protein: CAIQAGRKLFF
CDR3 DNA: TGTGCCATACAGGCAGGGCGAAAACTGTTTTTT

J gene: TRBJ2-7
D gene: NA
clone size: NA
V gene: TRBV2
CDR3 protein: CASSAHYEQYF
CDR3 DNA: TGTGCCAGCAGTGCCCACTACGAGCAGTACTTC

J gene: TRBJ1-4
D gene: NA
clone size: NA
V gene: TRBV7-9
CDR3 protein: CATPIGGFGMGNEKLFF
CDR3 DNA: TGTGCCACCCCGATTGGAGGGTTTGGAATGGGAAATGAAAAACTGTTTTTT

J gene: TRBJ2-3
D gene: TRBD2
clone size: NA
V gene: TRBV18
CDR3 protein: CASSPRLAGRSDTQYF
CDR3 DNA: TGTGCCAGCTCACCTCGACTAGCGGGGCGGTCAGATACGCAGTATTTT

J gene: TRBJ2-7
D gene: NA
clone size: NA
V gene: TRBV5-1
CDR3 protein: CASSLVLAVSYEQYF
CDR3 DNA: TGCGCCAGCAGCTTGGTATTAGCGGTCTCCTACGAGCAGTACTTC

J gene: TRBJ2-1
D gene: TRBD2
clone size: few
V gene: TRBV4-3
CDR3 protein: CASSQDPAGDYNEQFF
CDR3 DNA: TGCGCCAGCAGCCAAGATCCCGCGGGGGACTACAATGAGCAGTTCTTC

J gene: TRBJ2-7
D gene: NA
clone size: NA
V gene: TRBV19
CDR3 protein: CASSTGYEQYF
CDR3 DNA: TGTGCCAGTAGTACGGGATACGAGCAGTACTTC

J gene: TRBJ2-2
D gene: NA
clone size: NA
V gene: TRBV7-2
CDR3 protein: CASSFQGPVGGELFF
CDR3 DNA: TGTGCCAGCAGCTTTCAGGGGCCGGTGGGCGGGGAGCTGTTTTTT

J gene: TRBJ1-5
D gene: TRBD1
clone size: NA
V gene: TRBV18
CDR3 protein: CASSPSGGNQPQHF
CDR3 DNA: TGTGCCAGCTCACCATCAGGGGGGAATCAGCCCCAGCATTTT

J gene: TRBJ1-1
D gene: NA
clone size: NA
V gene: TRBV19
CDR3 protein: CASSIDPSTGLNTEAFF
CDR3 DNA: TGTGCCAGTAGTATAGATCCCTCCACAGGGCTGAACACTGAAGCTTTCTTT

J gene: TRBJ1-2
D gene: TRBD1
clone size: NA
V gene: TRBV6-5
CDR3 protein: CASSPTGYGYTF
CDR3 DNA: TGTGCCAGCAGCCCGACAGGGTATGGCTACACCTTC

J gene: TRBJ2-3
D gene: NA
clone size: NA
V gene: TRBV24-1
CDR3 protein: CATSSRPSATSTDTQYF
CDR3 DNA: TGTGCCACCAGCTCCCGGCCTAGCGCCACTAGCACAGATACGCAGTATTTT

J gene: TRBJ1-1
D gene: NA
clone size: NA
V gene: TRBV7-8
CDR3 protein: CASSLALENEAFF
CDR3 DNA: TGTGCCAGCAGCTTAGCGTTGGAGAATGAAGCTTTCTTT

J gene: TRBJ1-1
D gene: NA
clone size: NA
V gene: TRBV28
CDR3 protein: CASSPFTGRTREAFF
CDR3 DNA: TGTGCCAGCAGTCCCTTTACCGGGAGAACTCGTGAAGCTTTCTTT

J gene: TRBJ1-6
D gene: NA
clone size: NA
V gene: TRBV7-8
CDR3 protein: CASSRTGNSPLHF
CDR3 DNA: TGTGCCAGCAGCCGGACGGGGAATTCACCCCTCCACTTT

J gene: TRBJ1-6
D gene: TRBD1
clone size: NA
V gene: TRBV30
CDR3 protein: CAWSAGTAGSPLHF
CDR3 DNA: TGTGCCTGGAGCGCTGGGACAGCCGGTTCACCCCTCCACTTT

J gene: TRBJ2-5
D gene: TRBD1
clone size: NA
V gene: TRBV7-9
CDR3 protein: CASSLGRTGRETQYF
CDR3 DNA: TGTGCCAGCAGCTTAGGGAGGACAGGGAGAGAGACCCAGTACTTC

J gene: TRBJ2-3
D gene: TRBD2
clone size: NA
V gene: TRBV2
CDR3 protein: CASSPPAGGPTQYF
CDR3 DNA: TGTGCCAGCAGTCCTCCAGCGGGGGGGCCCACGCAGTATTTT

J gene: TRBJ2-7
D gene: TRBD2
clone size: NA
V gene: TRBV28
CDR3 protein: CASTSGLGAGRDEQYF
CDR3 DNA: TGTGCCAGCACCTCGGGCCTCGGAGCGGGGAGGGACGAGCAGTACTTC

J gene: TRBJ1-2
D gene: NA
clone size: NA
V gene: TRBV30
CDR3 protein: CAWNRPPRGYGYTF
CDR3 DNA: TGTGCCTGGAATAGACCCCCGAGGGGGTATGGCTACACCTTC

J gene: TRBJ2-1
D gene: TRBD1
clone size: NA
V gene: TRBV29-1
CDR3 protein: CSGQGTDEQFF
CDR3 DNA: TGCAGCGGACAGGGAACGGATGAGCAGTTCTTC

J gene: TRBJ1-5
D gene: NA
clone size: NA
V gene: TRBV4-1
CDR3 protein: CASSQVGGRSQPQHF
CDR3 DNA: TGCGCCAGCAGCCAAGTAGGGGGAAGAAGTCAGCCCCAGCATTTT

J gene: TRBJ1-1
D gene: NA
clone size: NA
V gene: TRBV7-2
CDR3 protein: CASSGQPNTEAFF
CDR3 DNA: TGTGCCAGCAGCGGACAGCCGAACACTGAAGCTTTCTTT

J gene: TRBJ2-7
D gene: NA
clone size: NA
V gene: TRBV4-1
CDR3 protein: CASSQVPDYSYEQYF
CDR3 DNA: TGCGCCAGCAGCCAAGTTCCCGACTACTCCTACGAGCAGTACTTC

J gene: TRBJ1-2
D gene: TRBD1
clone size: NA
V gene: TRBV4-3
CDR3 protein: CASSHRTGDYGYTF
CDR3 DNA: TGCGCCAGCAGCCATCGGACAGGGGACTATGGCTACACCTTC